Included here is one T cell receptor beta chain sequence, with context. Some clones are missing from TCRdb's copy, which holds only in-frame ones; the method was immunoSEQ multiplex PCR. The sample shows roughly 2,500,000 clones, 80% to 95% of them seen only once. This entry comes from a study of shared clonotypes between healthy human individuals. The CDR3 sequence is 16 residues long. Germline lookup yields CDR1 LNHDA and CDR2 SQIVND (reference sequence). V trimming: 5 bases; J trimming: 1 base; junction bases outside the gene matches: 6. Splitting the CD4+ cells yielded a CD45RA+ naive subset and a CD45RA-negative memory subset.

The rearrangement uses TRBV19 and TRBJ1-5; the match to TRBD1 covers 9 bases. The specimen sequenced was naive CD4+ T cells from PBMCs. The subset: CD45RA+ positively selected. This sequence originates from a man younger than 35 in good health. Some clones in this sample may be carry-over from other donors' samples. The CDR3 region is CASSATGGWSNQPQHF. The CDR3, as DNA: TGTGCCAGTAGTGCCACAGGGGGCTGGAGCAATCAGCCCCAGCATTTT.